These 7 T cell receptor beta chains were sequenced from one sample in a study of T cell changes during pregnancy in multiple sclerosis (dated by TCRdb to about 2019). To prepare the library, the immunoSEQ multiplex PCR assay was applied. What TCRdb holds here is the immuneACCESS table cut down to in-frame rearrangements. Part of the clones is not present; checked against another copy, under half of the missing clones reflect an unresolved V gene, and the others are unexplained. For this sample there are about 64,000 clones; 90% appear just once. Around 2.1% of the sample is held by the ten biggest clonotypes. Here the sequenced sample was peripheral blood, taken in the second trimester of pregnancy. All receptors derive from a female donor in good health, enrolled as a control in a pregnancy study.

The chain joins TRBV27 to TRBJ2-1, with TRBD2 matching over 13 bases. Germline V gives CDR1 MNHEY, CDR2 SMNVEV (reference sequence). The CDR3 sequence is 15 residues long. V shed 6 bases and J 5 bases; nucleotides not matched to a gene: 4. The CDR3 reads CASSRTSGGNNEQFF. The DNA for the CDR3 is TGTGCCAGCAGCCGGACTAGCGGGGGTAACAATGAGCAGTTCTTC.

The chain couples TRBV27 to TRBJ2-7; 8 nucleotides align to TRBD2. Trimming at V came to 6 bases and at J to 3 bases, leaving 4 bases not matched to a gene. The CDR3 loop spans 13 amino acids. Germline assignment: CDR1 MNHEY and CDR2 SMNVEV (reference sequence). The CDR3 sequence is CASSLGTSYEQYF. In nucleotides, the CDR3 is TGTGCCAGCAGCCTGGGGACTAGCTACGAGCAGTACTTC.

This sequence joins TRBV2 and TRBJ2-1, with 11 nucleotides matching TRBD2. The CDR3 is 19 amino acids. J lost 0 bases, V lost 5 bases, and 12 bases had no gene match. Looked up from germline, CDR1 is SNHLY and CDR2 is FYNNEI. The CDR3 region has the DNA TGTGCCAGCAGTACTAAGACTAGCGGGGACCCGAGCTCCTACAATGAGCAGTTCTTC. Encoded protein: CASSTKTSGDPSSYNEQFF.

The CDR3 here is CATWTARRDEKLFF. DNA for the CDR3: TGTGCCACTTGGACAGCCCGGAGAGATGAAAAACTGTTTTTT. The rearrangement links TRBV6-1 to TRBJ1-4; D is perhaps TRBD1 (6 bases). The CDR3 consists of 14 residues. Trimming left V 10 bases short and J 6 bases short, with 18 bases between. Germline V gene data show CDR1 as MNHNS and CDR2 as SASEGT.

This clone was picked up a small number of times. The chain has TRBV7-6 and TRBJ2-1; TRBD1 might be the D (6 bases). CDR1 SGHVS and CDR2 FNYEAQ come from the germline V gene. CDR3 length equals 16 residues. V lost 1 base and J lost 4, with 14 bases in between. CDR3 region: CASSLVPGAGYNEQFF. CDR3 nucleotides: TGTGCCAGCAGCTTAGTCCCAGGGGCCGGTTACAATGAGCAGTTCTTC. The variable domain in full, completed from reference TRBV7-6 and TRBJ2-1, reads GAGVSQSPRYKVTKRGQDVALRCDPISGHVSLYWYRQALGQGPEFLTYFNYEAQQDKSGLPNDRFSAERPEGSISTLTIQRTEQRDSAMYRCASSLVPGAGYNEQFFGPGTRLTVL.

The chain uses TRBV28 and TRBJ2-3, with D possibly being TRBD2 (5 bases). V was shortened by 3 bases and J by 8 bases, with 12 bases between the two germline ends. The CDR3 length is 13 residues. Per germline, CDR1 MDHEN and CDR2 SYDVKM. The CDR3 sequence: CASSLPLGGTQYF. DNA for the CDR3: TGTGCCAGCAGTTTGCCGCTAGGAGGTACGCAGTATTTT.

V is TRBV2 and J is TRBJ1-1; TRBD1 matches 7 bases. Trimming cost V 2 bases and J 0 bases; bases outside gene matches: 9. CDR3 length equals 17 residues. Germline CDR1 SNHLY, CDR2 FYNNEI. CDR3 nucleotide sequence: TGTGCCAGCAGTGAAACCGGGACAGCCCAGATGAACACTGAAGCTTTCTTT. This codes for CASSETGTAQMNTEAFF.